The T cell receptor beta chain described here comes from a study of OX40 agonist ivuxolimab in advanced cancers. Trimming pared 1 base from V and 2 bases from J, leaving 5 bases between. The germline CDR1 and CDR2 sequences are MGHRA and YSYEKL. CDR3 length: 13 amino acids. Systemic immunosuppression or a history of autoimmune disease excluded patients. The assay was immunoSEQ multiplex PCR, and TCRdb's table has in-frame clones only and misses some. Counted here are about 83,000 clones, less than 85% occurring once; the ten biggest clones make up approximately 7%. The receptor was derived from an adult with an advanced solid tumor such as melanoma, head and neck, liver or kidney cancer. The starting material was CD4+ or CD8+ T cells sorted from blood, obtained in a trial of the OX40 agonist ivuxolimab. The V call is TRBV4-1, the J call TRBJ2-5, with D possibly called TRBD1 or TRBD2 (5 bases each). CDR3 coding DNA: TGCGCCAGCAGCCAAGGGGGGCAAGAGACCCAGTACTTC. It specifies CASSQGGQETQYF.